These 23 T cell receptor beta chains originate from one sample sequenced in a study of blood T cell repertoires in COVID-19. Profiled with immunoSEQ multiplex PCR; TCRdb holds only in-frame clones, not every one. The profile shows 110,000 to 150,000 clones, roughly 89% of them singletons. The sample was peripheral blood. The source of these receptors is a man aged 60 to 69 with active or convalescent COVID-19.

V gene TRBV6-5 combines with J gene TRBJ2-7, with 9 nucleotides matching TRBD1. The CDR3 has 16 residues. Germline lookup yields CDR1 MNHEY and CDR2 SVGAGI. J lost 4 bases, V lost 2 bases, and 9 bases had no gene match. CDR3 in amino acids: CASSYPITGGAYEQYF. CDR3 coding DNA: TGTGCCAGCAGTTACCCCATAACAGGGGGCGCGTACGAGCAGTACTTC.

The chain has TRBV15 and TRBJ2-5; 7 bases map to TRBD1. Germline V gene data show CDR1 as LNHNV and CDR2 as YYDKDF (reference sequence). CDR3 length: 17 residues. Trimming cost V 4 bases and J 5 bases; bases outside gene matches: 16. The DNA for the CDR3 is TGTGCCACCAGCAAGCCACCGGGGCAGGGGGAGTGGGAGACCCAGTACTTC. It translates to CATSKPPGQGEWETQYF.

V usage is TRBV19 and J usage is TRBJ2-1; no clear D gene. Trimming took off 5 bases at V and 2 bases at J, with 7 bases between the two ends. The germline V gene has CDR1 LNHDA and CDR2 SQIVND (reference sequence). The CDR3 sequence is 13 residues long. This CDR3 reads CASSPRPYNEQFF. Written as DNA, the CDR3 is TGTGCCAGTAGTCCTAGACCCTACAATGAGCAGTTCTTC.

The rearrangement links TRBV21-1 to TRBJ1-6; the table's D call TRBD1 went unverified against the DNA. TRBV21-1 is a pseudogene locus. The CDR3 runs 11 residues. CDR3 bases: TGTGCCAGCAGGTACATTTCACCCCTCCACTTT. This encodes CASRYISPLHF.

This sequence joins TRBV27 and TRBJ2-3; D perhaps matches TRBD1 (5 bases). The germline V and J ends were trimmed by 0 bases and 5 bases, with 12 bases remaining between them. The CDR3 runs 15 residues. Germline CDR1 is MNHEY and CDR2 is SMNVEV (reference sequence). The CDR3 is CASSLSGRALDTQYF. Written as DNA, the CDR3 is TGTGCCAGCAGTTTATCGGGCAGGGCACTAGATACGCAGTATTTT.

The V gene is TRBV30, the J gene TRBJ2-2; 7 nucleotides line up with TRBD2. Germline V lookup: CDR1 GTSNPN, CDR2 SVGIG (reference sequence). There are 15 residues in the CDR3. The V segment lost 3 bases and the J segment 1 base; nucleotides outside the gene matches: 5. The CDR3 protein is CAWRASGLNTGELFF. The CDR3, as DNA: TGTGCCTGGAGGGCTAGCGGCTTGAACACCGGGGAGCTGTTTTTT. Complete variable domain (other parts from reference TRBV30 and TRBJ2-2): SQTIHQWPATLVQPVGSPLSLECTVEGTSNPNLYWYRQAAGRGLQLLFYSVGIGQISSEVPQNLSASRPQDRQFILSSKKLLLSDSGFYLCAWRASGLNTGELFFGEGSRLTVL.

The rearrangement links TRBV30 to TRBJ1-2; D is uncertain. The V gene's germline CDR1 is GTSNPN and CDR2 SVGIG (reference sequence). CDR3 length: 12 residues. Trimming took 4 bases from V and 4 from J, leaving 10 bases between them. This CDR3 is CAWTLGGYGYTF. DNA for the CDR3: TGTGCCTGGACCTTGGGAGGCTATGGCTACACCTTC. Combining the CDR3 with reference TRBV30 and TRBJ1-2 gives the whole variable domain SQTIHQWPATLVQPVGSPLSLECTVEGTSNPNLYWYRQAAGRGLQLLFYSVGIGQISSEVPQNLSASRPQDRQFILSSKKLLLSDSGFYLCAWTLGGYGYTFGSGTRLTVV.

V usage is TRBV5-5 and J usage is TRBJ1-4; D is perhaps TRBD1 (6 bases). CDR3 length: 14 residues. Trimming shortened V by 5 bases and J by 6 bases, and 14 bases separated the two germline ends. CDR1 SGHKS and CDR2 YYEKEE come from the germline V gene (reference sequence). The CDR3 is CASRLGGSDEKLFF. Here the CDR3 DNA reads TGTGCCAGCAGATTAGGGGGATCCGATGAAAAACTGTTTTTT.

The sample holds a few counts of this clone. This chain links TRBV24-1 with TRBJ1-2; the match to TRBD1 covers 7 bases. The J segment lost 8 bases and the V segment lost 3 bases, leaving 8 bases of the junction unmatched. The CDR3 contains 14 residues. Germline CDR1 KGHDR, CDR2 SFDVKD. This chain's CDR3 is CATSDQRQGSGYTF. Written as DNA, the CDR3 is TGTGCCACCAGTGATCAACGACAGGGTTCCGGCTACACCTTC.

The CDR3 reads CASSAQGLNTEAFF. DNA of the CDR3: TGTGCCAGCAGCGCCCAGGGGCTGAACACTGAAGCTTTCTTT. This chain connects TRBV9 to TRBJ1-1; weak D call: TRBD1 (6 bases). The V and J ends lost 3 bases and 0 bases respectively, with 9 bases between them. The CDR3 totals 14 residues. Germline V lookup: CDR1 SGDLS, CDR2 YYNGEE.

The chain recombines TRBV7-2 with TRBJ2-1; TRBD2 agrees at 10 bases. Germline assignment: CDR1 SGHTA and CDR2 FQGNSA. With V trimmed by 5 bases and J by 4 bases, 5 bases remained unmatched. The CDR3 extends over 15 amino acids. The CDR3 spells CASSTSGNSYNEQFF. The CDR3 region has the DNA TGTGCCAGCAGCACTAGCGGGAATTCTTACAATGAGCAGTTCTTC.

The chain employs TRBV3-1 (or the pseudogene TRBV3-2) and TRBJ2-7; D is perhaps TRBD1 (5 bases). Trimming left V 3 bases short and J 3 bases short, with 15 bases between. CDR1 and CDR2 (germline): LGHDT, YNNKEL (reference sequence). The CDR3 is 15 residues long. Here the CDR3 DNA reads TGTGCCAGCAGCCAGGGGCCGACTGGACACTACGAGCAGTACTTC. This codes for CASSQGPTGHYEQYF.

The chain couples TRBV7-2 to TRBJ2-1; 12 nucleotides line up with TRBD2. After removal of 4 bases from V and 9 bases from J, the junction contained 13 bases not matched to a gene. This CDR3 contains 17 residues. Germline V gene data show CDR1 as SGHTA and CDR2 as FQGNSA. The CDR3 nucleotides read TGTGCCAGCAGCTCAAGTGTTACTAGCGGGGGGAGGGGTGAGCAGTTCTTC. Protein product: CASSSSVTSGGRGEQFF.

The chain is built from TRBV3-1 (or the pseudogene TRBV3-2) and TRBJ2-2, with D possibly being TRBD2 (5 bases). CDR1 LGHDT and CDR2 YNNKEL come from the germline V gene (reference sequence). The germline V and J ends were trimmed by 4 bases and 5 bases, with 11 bases remaining between them. The CDR3 runs 14 residues. CDR3 DNA: TGTGCCAGCAGCCCTAGCTATGGGACCGGGGAGCTGTTTTTT. Residues: CASSPSYGTGELFF.

The chain employs TRBV7-3 and TRBJ2-1; D gene uncertain. CDR3 size: 13 residues. Per germline, CDR1 SGHTA and CDR2 FQGTGA. The V and J ends lost 10 bases and 2 bases respectively, with 12 bases between them. CDR3 sequence: CATLAPTYNEQFF. The CDR3 bases are TGTGCCACCCTGGCCCCCACCTACAATGAGCAGTTCTTC.

V and J are TRBV7-6 and TRBJ1-4, with TRBD1 matching 9 bases. This CDR3 comprises 15 residues. J was trimmed by 5 bases and V by 4 bases; bases with no gene match: 5. Germline lookup yields CDR1 SGHVS and CDR2 FNYEAQ. CDR3 loop: CASSYTGTGNEKLFF. CDR3 DNA: TGTGCCAGCAGCTACACCGGGACAGGGAATGAAAAACTGTTTTTT.

V is TRBV2 and J is TRBJ2-2, with D hard to call. V lost 5 bases, J lost 2 bases, and 9 bases lay in between. Per the germline V gene, CDR1 is SNHLY and CDR2 is FYNNEI. The CDR3 runs 14 residues. CDR3 in DNA: TGTGCCAGCAGTTTGACTGGAAACACCGGGGAGCTGTTTTTT. Translating gives CASSLTGNTGELFF.

This clone is a singleton in its sample. The rearrangement links TRBV2 to TRBJ2-5, with 12 bases aligning to TRBD1. CDR3 length equals 16 residues. In germline, CDR1 is SNHLY, CDR2 FYNNEI. V lost 5 bases to trimming and J lost 4 bases; unmatched junction nucleotides: 8. This CDR3 is CASSFGTGGLAETQYF. The CDR3 DNA follows: TGTGCCAGCAGTTTTGGGACAGGGGGCTTGGCAGAGACCCAGTACTTC.

This clone was seen once. The chain is built from TRBV18 and TRBJ2-7; weak D call: TRBD1 (6 bases). The V end was cut by 4 bases, the J end by 4 bases, with 8 bases between. The CDR3 runs to 12 residues. Germline assignment: CDR1 KGHSH and CDR2 LQKENI. CDR3 DNA sequence: TGTGCCAGCTCACAGGACAGATACGAGCAGTACTTC. Its translation: CASSQDRYEQYF.

The CDR3 spells CASSPRAGTNEKLFF. The CDR3 DNA follows: TGTGCCAGCAGCCCGAGAGCGGGAACTAATGAAAAACTGTTTTTT. This rearrangement joins TRBV14 to TRBJ1-4; D is unclear. This CDR3 has 15 residues. The V and J ends lost 4 bases and 1 base respectively, with 10 bases between them. Germline CDR1 is SGHDN and CDR2 is FVKESK.

This chain connects TRBV28 to TRBJ2-7; 8 positions match TRBD2. CDR3 size: 13 residues. Germline loops: CDR1 MDHEN, CDR2 SYDVKM. V lost 7 bases and J lost 5; bases outside the gene matches: 7. CDR3 residues: CASTNGGAHEQYF. Here the CDR3 DNA reads TGTGCCAGCACCAACGGGGGGGCCCACGAGCAGTACTTC.

The chain has TRBV6-5 and TRBJ2-7, with 9 positions matching TRBD2. The germline V gene encodes CDR1 MNHEY and CDR2 SVGAGI. The CDR3 extends over 14 amino acids. V shed 6 bases, J shed 5 bases, and the junction held 8 bases outside the gene matches. In DNA, the CDR3 is TGTGCCAGCAGAGGGACTAGCAAAAGCCACGAGCAGTACTTC. Protein: CASRGTSKSHEQYF.

The V gene is TRBV5-8, the J gene TRBJ2-5, with 9 bases that match TRBD1. The trim removed 0 bases at V and 5 bases at J, leaving 14 bases unmatched. The CDR3 is 18 amino acids. The V gene's germline CDR1 is SGHTS and CDR2 YDEGEE. CDR3 nucleotide sequence: TGTGCCAGCAGCTTGGTGGGACAGGGACCAATACGAGGGGAGACCCAGTACTTC. This encodes CASSLVGQGPIRGETQYF.